The T cell receptor beta chain described here comes from a study of blood T cell repertoires in COVID-19. Study in general: Acute-phase and convalescent COVID-19 samples originated in the United States, Italy and Spain. Sample material is recorded as cDNA or gDNA derived from T cells, B-cell-depleted T cells, or PBMCs.

Original methodology: Reference gene primer amplification gave nucleated cell count estimates. The data were produced by immunoSEQ multiplex PCR, yet TCRdb's version contains in-frame clones alone and is incomplete. Clone size and V and J calls were adopted from that table, with D and trimming inferred from the DNA. The sample lists some 130,000 clones, more than 80% occurring once. CDR1 and CDR2 from the germline V gene are ENHRY and SYGVKD. The CDR3 has 15 amino acids. Trimming removed 10 bases from V and 10 bases from J, with 28 bases in between. The specimen was peripheral blood. The chain carries TRBV10-3 and TRBJ1-1; tentative D call: TRBD1 (6 bases). The sequence was collected from a human donor in a cohort sampled during active COVID-19. CDR3 bases: TGTGCCACCTCACCTCCTCAACCGGGGGGCTCAGGAGCTTTCTTT. It translates to CATSPPQPGGSGAFF.